Presented here are 21 T cell receptor beta chains from one specimen sequenced in a study of blood T cell repertoires in COVID-19. The assay was immunoSEQ multiplex PCR, and TCRdb's table has in-frame clones only and misses some. The sample yields 250,000 or so clones, just over 85% seen once. The specimen was PBMCs or T cells enriched from blood (not recorded which). These receptors came from a man aged 35 to 55 who had recovered from COVID-19.

The chain uses TRBV30 and TRBJ1-4; D gene uncertain. Germline CDR1 GTSNPN, CDR2 SVGIG (reference sequence). The V gene lost 2 bases and the J gene lost 7 bases, with 5 bases spanning the gap. The CDR3 is made up of 11 amino acids. CDR3 residues: CAWSRGEKLFF. DNA for the CDR3: TGTGCCTGGAGTCGGGGTGAAAAACTGTTTTTT.

This clone was recorded once. The chain has TRBV7-2 and TRBJ2-2, with 10 bases lining up with TRBD2. Germline assignment: CDR1 SGHTA and CDR2 FQGNSA. With 5 bases clipped from V and 2 bases from J, the junction kept 5 bases outside the gene matches. The length of the CDR3 is 16 residues. This CDR3 is CASSRTSGVNTGELFF. CDR3 nucleotide sequence: TGTGCCAGCAGCCGCACTAGCGGGGTTAACACCGGGGAGCTGTTTTTT.

This clone has only one observation. The rearrangement uses TRBV29-1 and TRBJ1-2, with TRBD1 identical over 7 bases. CDR1 and CDR2 from the germline V gene are SQVTM and ANQGSEA. Trimming at V came to 7 bases and at J to 8 bases, leaving 10 bases not matched to a gene. The CDR3 is 12 amino acids. The CDR3 here is CSAARGFRGYTF. The CDR3 nucleotides read TGCAGCGCTGCCAGGGGGTTCCGAGGCTACACCTTC.

The chain couples TRBV7-9 to TRBJ2-5; 14 nucleotides align to TRBD2. V lost 4 bases to trimming and J lost 5 bases; unmatched junction nucleotides: 6. The CDR3 length is 16 residues. Germline assignment: CDR1 SEHNR and CDR2 FQNEAQ (reference sequence). CDR3 amino acids: CASSWGLAGAEETQYF. CDR3 DNA: TGTGCCAGCAGCTGGGGACTAGCGGGAGCGGAGGAGACCCAGTACTTC.

The chain is built from TRBV5-1 and TRBJ1-2; unclear D gene. V was shortened by 3 bases and J by 5 bases, with 14 bases between the two germline ends. This CDR3 has 14 amino acids. The V gene's germline CDR1 is SGHRS and CDR2 YFSETQ. CDR3 nucleotide sequence: TGCGCCAGCAGCTCCGGGTTCGGGAGATATGGCTACACCTTC. It is translated as CASSSGFGRYGYTF.

V and J are TRBV30 and TRBJ1-1; D is undetermined. There are 10 residues in the CDR3. CDR1 is GTSNPN, CDR2 SVGIG, per germline (reference sequence). V dropped 5 bases and J dropped 8 bases, with 9 bases sitting between them. CDR3 protein: CAWGRFEAFF. Written as DNA, the CDR3 is TGTGCCTGGGGGCGATTCGAAGCTTTCTTT.

The chain links TRBV15 to TRBJ1-1; TRBD1 aligns across 9 bases. There are 18 residues in the CDR3. The V gene's germline CDR1 is LNHNV and CDR2 YYDKDF (reference sequence). V shed 5 bases, J shed 1 base, and the junction held 14 bases outside the gene matches. This CDR3 reads CATSGDGYRDRENTEAFF. CDR3 DNA: TGTGCCACCAGCGGCGACGGATACCGGGACAGGGAGAACACTGAAGCTTTCTTT.

The rearrangement joins TRBV7-9 to TRBJ1-1; D gene ambiguous. Trimming pared 8 bases from V and 1 base from J, leaving 11 bases between. CDR1 and CDR2 from the germline V gene are SEHNR and FQNEAQ (reference sequence). The CDR3 spans 13 residues. The CDR3 loop reads CASRFSGNTEAFF. Written as DNA, the CDR3 is TGTGCCAGCCGGTTCTCGGGGAACACTGAAGCTTTCTTT.

The chain joins TRBV4-1 to TRBJ2-3, with D uncertain. The ends were cut back, 4 bases at V and 1 base at J, with 15 bases in the middle. CDR1 MGHRA and CDR2 YSYEKL come from the germline V gene. CDR3 length: 16 amino acids. The CDR3 protein is CASSPPLFGRTDTQYF. For the CDR3, the DNA is TGCGCCAGCAGCCCCCCCCTTTTTGGCCGCACAGATACGCAGTATTTT.

The V gene is TRBV6-4, the J gene TRBJ2-1; D perhaps matches TRBD1 (5 bases). This CDR3 is 14 amino acids long. V lost 6 bases, J lost 0 bases, and 9 bases lay in between. The V gene's germline CDR1 is MRHNA and CDR2 SNTAGT. CDR3 nucleotide sequence: TGTGCCAGCAGACCAGGACACTCCTACAATGAGCAGTTCTTC. Its translation is CASRPGHSYNEQFF.

Notes on this clone: Other DNA sequences in the same sample also yield this CDR3. The chain couples TRBV19 to TRBJ2-7; perhaps TRBD1 as D (5 bases). In germline, CDR1 is LNHDA, CDR2 SQIVND (reference sequence). This CDR3 spans 14 amino acids. The V end was cut by 3 bases, the J end by 0 bases, with 9 bases between. The CDR3 DNA reads as TGTGCCAGTAGTATCAGGGCAGCCTCCTACGAGCAGTACTTC. Translated, it gives CASSIRAASYEQYF. Full variable domain (missing parts from reference TRBV19 and TRBJ2-7): DGGITQSPKYLFRKEGQNVTLSCEQNLNHDAMYWYRQDPGQGLRLIYYSQIVNDFQKGDIAEGYSVSREKKESFPLTVTSAQKNPTAFYLCASSIRAASYEQYFGPGTRLTVT.

This clone was picked up one time. The J gene is TRBJ2-3, the V gene TRBV5-1, with 12 bases fitting TRBD2. CDR1 is SGHRS and CDR2 is YFSETQ in the germline V gene. With V trimmed by 4 bases and J by 5 bases, 2 bases remained unmatched. CDR3 size: 14 residues. CDR3 DNA sequence: TGCGCCAGCAGCCTAGCGGGAGGGCGAGATACGCAGTATTTT. It is translated as CASSLAGGRDTQYF. The entire variable domain, with the rest obtained from reference TRBV5-1 and TRBJ2-3, is as follows: KAGVTQTPRYLIKTRGQQVTLSCSPISGHRSVSWYQQTPGQGLQFLFEYFSETQRNKGNFPGRFSGRQFSNSRSEMNVSTLELGDSALYLCASSLAGGRDTQYFGPGTRLTVL.

This chain uses TRBV19 with TRBJ1-5, with TRBD1 identical over 8 bases. This CDR3 is built from 16 residues. J lost 5 bases, V lost 6 bases, and 12 bases had no gene match. Germline V gives CDR1 LNHDA, CDR2 SQIVND (reference sequence). CDR3 sequence: CASRLGQGRNYQPQHF. The CDR3 nucleotides read TGTGCCAGTAGACTTGGACAGGGACGTAATTATCAGCCCCAGCATTTT.

The rearrangement links TRBV12-3 or TRBV12-4 to TRBJ2-7; 9 bases align to TRBD2. The CDR3 is made up of 13 amino acids. J was trimmed by 6 bases and V by 8 bases; bases with no gene match: 8. CDR3 sequence reads: CASGGSGSGEQYF. The CDR3, as DNA: TGTGCCAGCGGGGGTAGCGGGAGTGGCGAGCAGTACTTC.

The V gene is TRBV4-1, the J gene TRBJ1-1; a weak D match, TRBD1 (5 bases). CDR3 length: 15 residues. Germline lookup yields CDR1 MGHRA and CDR2 YSYEKL. The V and J ends lost 2 bases and 1 base respectively, with 11 bases between them. CDR3 sequence (DNA): TGCGCCAGCAGCCAACTCCCTGGACAGAACACTGAAGCTTTCTTT. Amino acid sequence: CASSQLPGQNTEAFF.

The table lists this clone with a count of one. The CDR3 here is CASSSAGTGAEAQHF. For the CDR3, the DNA is TGTGCCAGCAGTTCCGCTGGGACAGGGGCTGAGGCCCAGCATTTT. V and J are TRBV28 and TRBJ1-5; 10 bases match TRBD1. This CDR3 is 15 amino acids long. The germline V gene has CDR1 MDHEN and CDR2 SYDVKM. Trimming cost V 4 bases and J 11 bases; bases outside gene matches: 11. Looking up the rest from reference TRBV28 and TRBJ1-5 gives the full variable domain: DVKVTQSSRYLVKRTGEKVFLECVQDMDHENMFWYRQDPGLGLRLIYFSYDVKMKEKGDIPEGYSVSREKKERFSLILESASTNQTSMYLCASSSAGTGAEAQHFGDGTRLSIL.

CDR3 coding DNA: TGTGCCAGTAGTATTGGGGCGGACAGGGCTGAAGCTTTCTTT. This sequence encodes CASSIGADRAEAFF. The chain links TRBV19 to TRBJ1-1, with TRBD1 matching over 8 bases. There are 14 residues in the CDR3. Germline assignment: CDR1 LNHDA and CDR2 SQIVND (reference sequence). The V gene end was trimmed by 3 bases and the J gene end by 6 bases; junction bases not matched to a gene: 6.

The rearrangement joins TRBV9 to TRBJ1-4; possibly TRBD1 for D (6 bases). Deletions cut 0 bases from V and 5 bases from J, with 11 bases between. Germline assignment: CDR1 SGDLS and CDR2 YYNGEE. This CDR3 has 15 residues. The CDR3 spells CASSVEDSKNEKLFF. CDR3 coding DNA: TGTGCCAGCAGCGTAGAGGACAGCAAAAATGAAAAACTGTTTTTT.

The chain is built from TRBV7-6 and TRBJ1-3; 10 bases map to TRBD1. Germline V CDR1 and CDR2: SGHVS, FNYEAQ. Trimming took 7 bases from V and 2 from J; bases not matched to a gene: 5. This CDR3 contains 15 residues. The CDR3 sequence is CASILDRGPGNTIYF. CDR3 sequence (DNA): TGTGCCAGCATTCTCGACAGGGGGCCTGGAAACACCATATATTTT.

CDR3 sequence reads: CSVPGQVEETQYF. CDR3 in DNA: TGCAGCGTCCCAGGACAGGTTGAGGAGACCCAGTACTTC. The J gene is TRBJ2-5, the V gene TRBV29-1; 7 bases are shared with TRBD1. The CDR3 is 13 amino acids. Germline V lookup: CDR1 SQVTM, CDR2 ANQGSEA. The V gene end was trimmed by 6 bases and the J gene end by 5 bases; junction bases not matched to a gene: 9.

V usage is TRBV6-5 and J usage is TRBJ2-3, with D tentatively TRBD2 (5 bases). This CDR3 has 15 amino acids. The germline V and J ends were trimmed by 6 bases and 8 bases, with 21 bases remaining between them. Per the germline V gene, CDR1 is MNHEY and CDR2 is SVGAGI. The CDR3 is CASSQNRDTLGTQYF. The CDR3 DNA reads TGTGCCAGCAGCCAAAACCGGGATACCCTCGGTACGCAGTATTTT.